What follows describes a single TCR beta chain. This clonotype appeared a few times. Its recognized antigen is unknown. No much larger clone is present one base from it, and per-base qualities are unavailable. These data belong to a study of T-cell reconstitution after alpha-beta-depleted transplantation in children (dated by TCRdb to the mid-2010s). Regarding the research as a whole: The study quantitatively tracked T-cell immune reconstitution after TCRalphabeta/CD19-depleted allogeneic hematopoietic cell transplantation in children using TCR repertoire profiling.

Library preparation used PCR. Data came from an Illumina HiSeq 2500. TCR library preparation used molecular barcoding, with unique molecular identifiers applied to normalize quantification of the TCRbeta repertoire. Clones were called with MiXCR by TCRdb after fastp trimmed the public reads at Q25, and only in-frame beta chains were retained. For every CDR3 protein sequence, its rows merge into one entry that carries the most common genes and DNA. This sample is represented by some 310,000 distinct CDR3 sequences; 23% of them were singletons. Jointly, the top ten make up about 10% of the sample. Broader findings and caveats from the paper: Over subsequent months, a decline in hyperexpanded clone frequencies was noted, and after one year, T-cell counts and TCRbeta diversity were mostly ascribed to newly produced T cells. In some patients, the high TCRbeta diversity seen at day 60 was put down to recipient T cells and intrathymic progenitors that had survived conditioning. The apparently early recovery of alphabetaT-cell counts about two months after transplant reportedly depended on only several hundred rapidly expanded clones that came from non-depleted graft cells.

Read against the paper, the sample's treatment or condition label means: allogeneic hematopoietic cell transplantation with graft depleted of TCRalphabeta T cells and CD19 B cells. The children who served as transplant recipients had been given grafts of TCRalphabeta/CD19-depleted allogeneic hematopoietic cells. The sequence came from a male patient aged 5 to 17 who had a stem cell transplant for acute lymphoblastic leukemia, so the T cells may come from the graft donor. The source material was PBMCs, mostly from graft donor cells, sampled 180 days after TCRalphabeta/CD19-depleted stem cell transplant.

The nucleotide sequence reads TGTGCCAGCAGCCCTAGGCCCCGCGACATCCCCATGGGGGACAATGAGCAGTTCTTC. It specifies CASSPRPRDIPMGDNEQFF. The rearrangement combines TRBV11-2 with TRBJ2-1; the D gene cannot be resolved beyond TRBD1 or TRBD2, each matching 5 bases. CDR3 length: 19 amino acids, cysteine to phenylalanine. Solely the CDR3 DNA is kept, with 57 bases framed from the first base. Deletion took 5 bases off V and 5 bases off J, with a span of 28 bases between the germline ends. In the germline V gene, CDR1 corresponds to SGHAT and CDR2 to FQNNGV.